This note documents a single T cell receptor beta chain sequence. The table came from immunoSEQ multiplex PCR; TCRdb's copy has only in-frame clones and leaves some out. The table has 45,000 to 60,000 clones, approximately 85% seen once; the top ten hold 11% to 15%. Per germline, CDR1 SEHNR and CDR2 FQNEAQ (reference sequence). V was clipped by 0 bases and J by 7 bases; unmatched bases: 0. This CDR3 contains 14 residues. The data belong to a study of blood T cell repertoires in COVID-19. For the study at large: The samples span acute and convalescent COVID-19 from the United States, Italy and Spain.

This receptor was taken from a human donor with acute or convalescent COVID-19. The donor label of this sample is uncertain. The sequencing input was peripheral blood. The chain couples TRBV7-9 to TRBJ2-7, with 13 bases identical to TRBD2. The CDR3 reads CASSLAGLAGEQYF. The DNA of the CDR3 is TGTGCCAGCAGCTTAGCGGGACTAGCGGGAGAGCAGTACTTC.